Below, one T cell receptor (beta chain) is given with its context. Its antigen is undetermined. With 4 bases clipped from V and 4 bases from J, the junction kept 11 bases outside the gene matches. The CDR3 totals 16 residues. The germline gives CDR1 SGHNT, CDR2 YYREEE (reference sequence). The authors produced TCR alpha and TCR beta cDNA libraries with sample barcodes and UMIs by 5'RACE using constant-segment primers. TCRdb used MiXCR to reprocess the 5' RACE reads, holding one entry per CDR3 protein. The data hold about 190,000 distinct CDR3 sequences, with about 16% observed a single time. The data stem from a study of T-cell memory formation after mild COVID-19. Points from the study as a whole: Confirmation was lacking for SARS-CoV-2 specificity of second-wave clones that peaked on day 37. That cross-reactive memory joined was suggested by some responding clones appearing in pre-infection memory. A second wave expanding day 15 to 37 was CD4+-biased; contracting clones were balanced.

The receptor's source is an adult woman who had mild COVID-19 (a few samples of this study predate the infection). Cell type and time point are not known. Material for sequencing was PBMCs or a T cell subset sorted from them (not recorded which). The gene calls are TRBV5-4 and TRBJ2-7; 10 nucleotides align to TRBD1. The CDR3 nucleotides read TGTGCCAGCAGCCGCGGGCGACAGGGGGCAGGGTACGAGCAGTACTTC. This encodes CASSRGRQGAGYEQYF.